The 21 T cell receptor beta chains listed next were all sequenced from one sample in a study of CD8 T cells in ankylosing spondylitis. In TCRdb, the 5' RACE reads were re-called with MiXCR into one record per CDR3 protein. The sample holds some 37,000 distinct CDR3 sequences, 5.5% to 7.5% seen once. The material sequenced was blood, either unsorted or a sorted T cell fraction (not recorded which). These receptors were obtained from a male donor with ankylosing spondylitis or in good health (not recorded which).

This clonotype showed up many times. This chain connects TRBV6-5 to TRBJ2-1; tentative D call: TRBD1 (7 bases). The CDR3 has 18 amino acids. V was pared by 3 bases and J by 7 bases, with 25 bases between. CDR1 is MNHEY, CDR2 SVGAGI, per germline. CDR3 in amino acids: CASSYEQGPLIGRNEQFF. DNA of the CDR3: TGTGCCAGCAGTTATGAACAGGGGCCCCTAATAGGGAGGAATGAGCAGTTCTTC.

This clonotype has a count of ten or more. J is TRBJ2-1 and V is TRBV7-8; 7 bases fit TRBD2. Trimming took 4 bases from V and 3 from J; bases not matched to a gene: 15. Germline CDR1 reads SGHVS; CDR2 reads FQNEAQ. CDR3 length: 18 amino acids. The CDR3 DNA sequence: TGTGCCAGCAGCTCGAGACTAGCCGGGGAGGACGGCTACAATGAGCAGTTCTTC. This encodes CASSSRLAGEDGYNEQFF.

This clonotype was seen many times. V is TRBV11-2 and J is TRBJ2-3, with D possibly matching TRBD2 (6 bases). Trimming pared 5 bases from V and 3 bases from J, leaving 21 bases between. Germline V gene data show CDR1 as SGHAT and CDR2 as FQNNGV. The CDR3 sequence is 17 residues long. The CDR3 protein is CASSPSKGPAGTDTQYF. The CDR3 nucleotides read TGTGCCAGCAGCCCCTCGAAGGGCCCCGCGGGAACAGATACGCAGTATTTT.

The sample holds many counts of this clonotype. This chain uses TRBV7-2 with TRBJ2-7; D remains ambiguous. This CDR3 has 13 amino acids. Germline V gives CDR1 SGHTA, CDR2 FQGNSA. Trimming shortened V by 4 bases and J by 7 bases, and 14 bases separated the two germline ends. The CDR3 bases are TGTGCCAGCAGCTACTCTCCCCGTTGGGAGCAGTACTTC. Its protein is CASSYSPRWEQYF.

This clonotype was picked up many times. The rearrangement links TRBV7-9 to TRBJ1-6; D uncertain. Per germline, CDR1 SEHNR and CDR2 FQNEAQ (reference sequence). V gave up 1 base and J gave up 10 bases, with 11 bases separating them. This CDR3 contains 14 residues. CDR3: CASSLETIGSPLHF. For the CDR3, the DNA is TGTGCCAGCAGCTTAGAGACCATCGGATCACCCCTCCACTTT.

This clonotype was recorded at least ten times. The chain couples TRBV5-1 to TRBJ2-1; the match to TRBD1 covers 7 bases. The CDR3 has 15 amino acids. Trimming took 8 bases from V and 0 from J; bases not matched to a gene: 8. Germline assignment: CDR1 SGHRS and CDR2 YFSETQ. CDR3 nucleotide sequence: TGCGCCAGTCAAGGACAGGCCGGCTCCTACAATGAGCAGTTCTTC. It codes for CASQGQAGSYNEQFF.

The sample holds many counts of this clonotype. V usage is TRBV27 and J usage is TRBJ2-7; D is tentatively TRBD1 or TRBD2 (5 bases each). Between the trimmed V and J ends, which lost 3 bases and 0 bases, there was a span of 12 bases. CDR3 size: 15 residues. Germline V gene sequence: CDR1 MNHEY, CDR2 SMNVEV (reference sequence). The CDR3 region has the DNA TGTGCCAGCAGTTTCGGAGAGGGGTTCTCCTACGAGCAGTACTTC. Amino acids: CASSFGEGFSYEQYF.

This clonotype appeared many times. The J gene is TRBJ2-3, the V gene TRBV18; D is ambiguous. V was pared by 2 bases and J by 2 bases, with 5 bases between. Germline-derived CDR1 and CDR2 are KGHSH and LQKENI. The CDR3 has 13 amino acids. CDR3 residues: CASSPSLTDTQYF. The DNA for the CDR3 is TGTGCCAGCTCACCATCCCTCACAGATACGCAGTATTTT.

Many counts were recorded for this clonotype. The genes are TRBV5-1 and TRBJ1-1; weak D call: TRBD1 (6 bases). The germline V gene encodes CDR1 SGHRS and CDR2 YFSETQ. There are 16 residues in the CDR3. V was pared by 5 bases and J by 0 bases, with 17 bases between. CDR3 nucleotide sequence: TGCGCCAGCAGGACCCTGGGGGGGGGCATGAACACTGAAGCTTTCTTT. It translates to CASRTLGGGMNTEAFF.

This clonotype was seen many times. The chain recombines TRBV12-3 or TRBV12-4 with TRBJ2-3, with D unclear. Trimming pared 6 bases from V and 0 bases from J, leaving 7 bases between. The length of the CDR3 is 13 residues. The CDR3 DNA is TGTGCCAGCAGACAGATTAGCACAGATACGCAGTATTTT. Its translation is CASRQISTDTQYF.

This clonotype was picked up many times. This chain links TRBV18 with TRBJ1-1; 8 bases are a match to TRBD1. The trim removed 4 bases at V and 6 bases at J, leaving 13 bases unmatched. Germline assignment: CDR1 KGHSH and CDR2 LQKENI. This CDR3 has 16 amino acids. In DNA form, the CDR3 reads TGTGCCAGCTCACGTTCTCAGGGGGCGTTCAACCCTGAAGCTTTCTTT. It encodes CASSRSQGAFNPEAFF.

This clonotype was detected many times. V gene TRBV5-1 combines with J gene TRBJ2-7; tentative D call: TRBD2 (5 bases). This CDR3 is 13 amino acids long. Trimming took off 3 bases at V and 6 bases at J, with 13 bases between the two ends. The germline CDR1 and CDR2 sequences are SGHRS and YFSETQ. The CDR3: CASSSSGSREQYF. CDR3 in DNA: TGCGCCAGCAGCTCCTCGGGAAGTCGCGAGCAGTACTTC.

This clonotype was detected ten times or more. The chain links TRBV7-9 to TRBJ2-7; possibly TRBD2 for D (5 bases). CDR3 size: 12 residues. The V and J ends lost 5 bases and 4 bases respectively, with 9 bases between them. Looked up from germline, CDR1 is SEHNR and CDR2 is FQNEAQ (reference sequence). The CDR3 DNA sequence: TGTGCCAGCAGCCGGGGTGGTTACGAGCAGTACTTC. Its protein is CASSRGGYEQYF.

This clonotype has ten or more counts. The CDR3 DNA reads TGCAGTGCTAGAGCTCCCGGGAGGCGGTCGGTCAATGAGCAGTTCTTC. The encoded protein is CSARAPGRRSVNEQFF. The chain combines TRBV20-1 with TRBJ2-1; 7 bases align to TRBD2. There are 16 residues in the CDR3. CDR1 and CDR2 from the germline V gene are DFQATT and SNEGSKA (reference sequence). The J segment lost 6 bases and the V segment lost 1 base, leaving 12 bases of the junction unmatched.

This clonotype was counted at least ten times. The rearrangement uses TRBV6-5 and TRBJ1-6; 9 bases line up with TRBD1. The CDR3 consists of 15 residues. Unmatched junction bases numbered 7, after V lost 5 bases and J lost 8 bases. Germline lookup yields CDR1 MNHEY and CDR2 SVGAGI. The CDR3 DNA follows: TGTGCCAGCAGTATAGGGGACAGGGTGTATTCACCCCTCCACTTT. It codes for CASSIGDRVYSPLHF.

Ten or more counts support this clonotype. The chain employs TRBV27 and TRBJ2-4; 9 bases line up with TRBD2. CDR1 is MNHEY and CDR2 is SMNVEV in the germline V gene (reference sequence). This CDR3 is built from 17 residues. V dropped 4 bases and J dropped 0; count of bases not matched to a gene: 7. CDR3 region: CASSSASGILAKNIQYF. In DNA form, the CDR3 reads TGTGCCAGCAGTTCAGCTAGCGGGATACTAGCCAAAAACATTCAGTACTTC.

In this sample, this clonotype turned up many times. This sequence joins TRBV19 and TRBJ2-7; the D gene is possibly TRBD2 (6 bases). Germline V gene data show CDR1 as LNHDA and CDR2 as SQIVND (reference sequence). The CDR3 contains 14 residues. Trimming left V 8 bases short and J 0 bases short, with 14 bases between. CDR3: CASSPRESSYEQYF. Here the CDR3 DNA reads TGTGCCAGTTCACCCCGGGAGTCCTCCTACGAGCAGTACTTC.

This clonotype was detected ten times or more. The rearrangement joins TRBV4-3 to TRBJ2-7, with D maybe TRBD2 (5 bases). This CDR3 region has 14 residues. V gave up 2 bases and J gave up 5 bases, with 13 bases separating them. From germline, CDR1 is LGHNA and CDR2 YSLEER. CDR3 DNA sequence: TGCGCCAGCAGCCAAAGGTTTAGCGACCACGAGCAGTACTTC. Protein product: CASSQRFSDHEQYF.

As concerns this clonotype: This could be a read error, since a much larger clone is one nucleotide away. The chain has TRBV5-1 and TRBJ1-2, with TRBD1 matching over 7 bases. The CDR3 extends over 13 amino acids. Per germline, CDR1 SGHRS and CDR2 YFSETQ. The chain's CDR3 is CANSAGQNYGYTF. For the CDR3, the DNA is TGCGCCAACAGCGCGGGACAGAACTATGGCTACACCTTC.

The chain uses TRBV2 and TRBJ2-7; D ambiguous. The germline V gene encodes CDR1 SNHLY and CDR2 FYNNEI. The CDR3 runs to 11 residues. Between the trimmed V and J ends, which lost 3 bases and 3 bases, there was a span of 3 bases. CDR3 amino acids: CASSDSYEQYF. In nucleotides, the CDR3 is TGTGCCAGCAGTGACAGCTACGAGCAGTACTTC.

This clonotype occurred many times. The rearrangement uses TRBV18 and TRBJ2-7, with 11 bases that match TRBD1. Germline CDR1 reads KGHSH; CDR2 reads LQKENI. The CDR3 is 16 amino acids. Unmatched junction bases numbered 4, after V lost 3 bases and J lost 0 bases. In nucleotides, the CDR3 is TGTGCCAGCTCACCTTACGGGACAGGGGGCTCCTACGAGCAGTACTTC. It encodes CASSPYGTGGSYEQYF.